Each of the 8 T cell receptor beta chains below was sequenced from the same sample in a study of T cells in Graves' hyperthyroidism and ophthalmopathy. Amplified TCR beta CDR3 regions came from RNA transcripts. An initial round of RT-PCR targeting the TCR CDR3 relied on the HTBI primer set. Each CDR3 protein gets one entry after TCRdb re-called the multiplex PCR reads with MiXCR. The sample includes a few hundred thousand distinct CDR3 sequences, 16% of them seen just once. Source material: blood. These receptors came from a woman in her 40s with Graves' ophthalmopathy.

A note on this clonotype: Just one base apart from a much larger clone, this may be a read error. This rearrangement joins TRBV12-3 or TRBV12-4 to TRBJ1-2; tentatively, D is TRBD1 (6 bases). Trimming cost V 5 bases and J 6 bases, with 19 bases left between them. The CDR3 consists of 15 residues. CDR3 in amino acids: CASSIRRGTNHGYTF. DNA for the CDR3: TGTGCCAGCAGTATCAGACGGGGGACAAACCATGGCTACACCTTC.

In its sample, this clonotype was seen a few times. V is TRBV6-4 and J is TRBJ2-1; D call uncertain. The germline gives CDR1 MRHNA, CDR2 SNTAGT. The V end lost 0 bases, the J end lost 0 bases, and 6 bases lay between the germline ends. The CDR3 has 15 residues. In DNA, the CDR3 is TGTGCCAGCAGTGACTCTAGCAGCTCCTACAATGAGCAGTTCTTC. This gives the protein CASSDSSSSYNEQFF.

The genes are TRBV5-5 and TRBJ2-3, with 7 bases that match TRBD2. V shed 5 bases and J 2 bases; nucleotides not matched to a gene: 8. This CDR3 is built from 15 residues. CDR1 and CDR2 from the germline V gene are SGHKS and YYEKEE (reference sequence). The CDR3 bases are TGTGCCAGCAGTCAACGCGGGGGAATCACAGATACGCAGTATTTT. Its translation: CASSQRGGITDTQYF.

This clonotype was seen a single time. A much larger clone differs by one base, so this may be a read error. The gene calls are TRBV3-1 and TRBJ2-3; 7 nucleotides match TRBD1. The CDR3 extends over 17 amino acids. CDR1 is LGHDT and CDR2 is YNNKEL in the germline V gene (reference sequence). For the CDR3, the DNA is TGTGCCAACAGCCAAGTATTCTCAGGGACAGGCACAGATACGCAGTATTTT. Translation gives CANSQVFSGTGTDTQYF.

This clonotype was found a few times. The chain uses TRBV6-5 and TRBJ2-7; D may be TRBD1 or TRBD2 (5 bases each). Germline V gene lookup returns CDR1 MNHEY and CDR2 SVGAGI. The CDR3 is 12 amino acids. Trimming took off 2 bases at V and 6 bases at J, with 8 bases between the two ends. The CDR3 sequence is CASSYVGVEQYF. CDR3 nucleotides: TGTGCCAGCAGTTACGTGGGGGTCGAGCAGTACTTC.

This clonotype was seen more than once but under ten times. The chain has TRBV12-3 or TRBV12-4 and TRBJ2-5; D assignment may be TRBD1 or TRBD2 (7 bases each). This CDR3 has 13 residues. V lost 6 bases and J lost 9, with 17 bases in between. The CDR3 sequence: CASRQTGRGSQYF. The CDR3 DNA sequence: TGTGCCAGCAGACAGACAGGGAGGGGGTCCCAGTACTTC.

This clonotype appeared many times. The J gene is TRBJ2-7, the V gene TRBV27; TRBD1 matches at 7 bases. CDR1 and CDR2 (germline): MNHEY, SMNVEV (reference sequence). The junction had 5 bases not matched to a gene; V was cut back by 6 bases and J by 0 bases. The CDR3 consists of 14 residues. The CDR3 nucleotides are TGTGCCAGCAGCGGGACAGCCAACTCCTACGAGCAGTACTTC. Translating it yields CASSGTANSYEQYF.

This clonotype has more than one count but fewer than ten. V usage is TRBV30 and J usage is TRBJ2-3; no reliable D call. Trimming took 5 bases from V and 4 from J, leaving 7 bases between them. Germline V gives CDR1 GTSNPN, CDR2 SVGIG (reference sequence). The CDR3 consists of 11 residues. CDR3 sequence (DNA): TGTGCCTGGGGATTATCAGATACGCAGTATTTT. Translation gives CAWGLSDTQYF.